This entry describes one TCR beta chain. This sample stems from a study of control samples from healthy donors and cancer patients. Assay used: immunoSEQ multiplex PCR; TCRdb lists only in-frame clones, some missing. This repertoire shows approximately 230,000 clones, 82% found once; its top ten account for less than 15%. The germline gives CDR1 SNHLY, CDR2 FYNNEI. Trimming removed 1 base at V and 10 bases at J, with 10 bases between. The CDR3 has 13 residues. The rearrangement links TRBV2 to TRBJ1-4; D gene unclear. Sequencing was carried out using PBMCs. The source of this sequence is a woman in her fifties or sixties with lung cancer. The chain's CDR3 is CASSEEAIGKLFF. In DNA form, the CDR3 reads TGTGCCAGCAGTGAAGAGGCCATTGGAAAACTGTTTTTT.